Given below is one TCR beta chain in context. The method was immunoSEQ multiplex PCR; TCRdb's version includes in-frame clones alone and lacks a portion of them. The repertoire holds 1.4 million or so clones, with about 98.5% as singletons. This sample is drawn from a study of shared clonotypes between healthy human individuals. Trimming cost V 10 bases and J 0 bases; bases outside gene matches: 5. Germline-derived CDR1 and CDR2 are SGHNT and YYREEE (reference sequence). This CDR3 is built from 13 residues. Sequencing used naive CD4+ T cells sorted from blood. This sample's subset: CD45RA+ positively selected. V usage is TRBV5-4 and J usage is TRBJ2-3, with 7 positions matching TRBD2. This clonotype was sampled from a man between 25 and 39 years old in good health. The CDR3 DNA reads TGTGCCTCTAGCGGAGTGAGCACAGATACGCAGTATTTT. Its protein product is CASSGVSTDTQYF.